The rows below give T cell receptor beta chains drawn from one sample of a study of radiotherapy plus CTLA-4 blockade in lung cancer. Some clones are missing from TCRdb's copy, which holds only in-frame ones; the method was immunoSEQ multiplex PCR. The sample consists of tens of thousands of clones, more than 60% of them appearing once. The material sequenced was peripheral blood, taken from a patient treated with radiotherapy plus ipilimumab. The receptors were gathered from a human donor with non-small cell lung cancer who had a complete response to radiotherapy plus ipilimumab. CDR3s leave out the opening cysteine and the closing phenylalanine or tryptophan. Each record gives: V gene, J gene, clone size, CDR3 protein. Clone size is stated in some rows and not others, as once, few, many or a class when expanded.

V: TRBV4-1
J: TRBJ2-1
size: once
CDR3: ASSQVGGLLRYEQF

V: TRBV4-1
J: TRBJ1-3
size: few
CDR3: ASSQDVVASRNTIY

V: TRBV7-2
J: TRBJ2-2
size: few
CDR3: ASSFTGGAGTGELF

V: TRBV6-5
J: TRBJ2-7
size: NA
CDR3: ASSRDRRTYEQY

V: TRBV5-1
J: TRBJ2-1
size: NA
CDR3: ASRWGDRGGNEQF

V: TRBV27
J: TRBJ1-5
size: NA
CDR3: ASSLGTGTGHSQPQH

V: TRBV12-5
J: TRBJ2-7
size: NA
CDR3: ASGLTAGYEQY

V: TRBV18
J: TRBJ2-2
size: few
CDR3: ASSPRTGANGGGNTGELF

V: TRBV7-9
J: TRBJ1-2
size: once
CDR3: ASSLALRHRYGYT

V: TRBV28
J: TRBJ2-5
size: NA
CDR3: ASSPRGSGEETQY

V: TRBV30
J: TRBJ2-5
size: NA
CDR3: AWSGPGQSEETQY

V: TRBV5-1
J: TRBJ2-1
size: NA
CDR3: ASSPEGSGVQF

V: TRBV15
J: TRBJ1-5
size: NA
CDR3: ATSRDNPGSNQPQH

V: TRBV5-1
J: TRBJ2-1
size: once
CDR3: ASTTASGNNEQF

V: TRBV27
J: TRBJ2-7
size: NA
CDR3: ASSYPRYGSKAYEQY

V: TRBV19
J: TRBJ1-2
size: NA
CDR3: ASSISGAGGGNYGYT